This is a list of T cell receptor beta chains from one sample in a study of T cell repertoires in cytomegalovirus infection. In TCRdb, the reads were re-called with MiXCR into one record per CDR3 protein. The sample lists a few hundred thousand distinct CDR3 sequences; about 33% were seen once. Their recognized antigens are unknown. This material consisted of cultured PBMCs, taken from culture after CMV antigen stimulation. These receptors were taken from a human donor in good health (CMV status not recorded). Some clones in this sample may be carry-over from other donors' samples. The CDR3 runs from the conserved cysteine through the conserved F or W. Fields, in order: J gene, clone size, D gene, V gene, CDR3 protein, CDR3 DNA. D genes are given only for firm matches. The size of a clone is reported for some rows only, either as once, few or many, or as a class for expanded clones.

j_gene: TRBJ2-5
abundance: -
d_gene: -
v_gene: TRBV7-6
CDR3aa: CASSLVQGWQETQYF
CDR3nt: TGTGCCAGCAGCTTAGTCCAGGGTTGGCAAGAGACCCAGTACTTC

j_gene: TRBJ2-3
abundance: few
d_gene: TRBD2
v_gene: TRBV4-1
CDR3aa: CASSQEGRATDTQYF
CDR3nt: TGCGCCAGCAGCCAAGAAGGGAGGGCCACAGATACGCAGTATTTT

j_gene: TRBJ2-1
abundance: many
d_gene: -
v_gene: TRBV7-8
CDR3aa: CASSPRRGLGYNEQFF
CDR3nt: TGTGCCAGCAGCCCGCGGCGGGGGCTCGGGTACAATGAGCAGTTCTTC

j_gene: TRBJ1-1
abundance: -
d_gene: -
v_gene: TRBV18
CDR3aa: CASSPRQGWSEAFF
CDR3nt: TGTGCCAGCTCACCCCGGCAGGGTTGGTCTGAAGCTTTCTTT

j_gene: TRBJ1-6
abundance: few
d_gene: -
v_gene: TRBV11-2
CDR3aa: CASSLDQGTNSPLHF
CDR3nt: TGTGCCAGCAGCTTAGATCAAGGCACTAATTCACCCCTCCACTTT

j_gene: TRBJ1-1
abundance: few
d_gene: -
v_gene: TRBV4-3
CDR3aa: CASSQDLAELRGNTEAFF
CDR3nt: TGCGCCAGCAGCCAAGATCTAGCGGAACTCAGGGGGAACACTGAAGCTTTCTTT

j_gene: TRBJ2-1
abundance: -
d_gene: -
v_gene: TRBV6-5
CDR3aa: CARSIGDEQFF
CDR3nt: TGTGCCCGCAGTATCGGGGATGAGCAGTTCTTC

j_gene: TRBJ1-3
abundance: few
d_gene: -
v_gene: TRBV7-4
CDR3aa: CASSKDPGNTIYF
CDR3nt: TGTGCCAGCAGCAAGGACCCTGGAAACACCATATATTTT

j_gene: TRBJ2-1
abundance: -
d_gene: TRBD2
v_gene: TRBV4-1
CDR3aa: CASSQPSGRAYNEQFF
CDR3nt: TGCGCCAGCAGCCAACCCAGCGGGAGGGCCTACAATGAGCAGTTCTTC

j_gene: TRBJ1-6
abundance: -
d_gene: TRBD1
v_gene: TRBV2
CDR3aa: CASSRDRGGDSPLHF
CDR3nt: TGTGCCAGCAGTCGGGACAGGGGAGGTGATTCACCCCTCCACTTT

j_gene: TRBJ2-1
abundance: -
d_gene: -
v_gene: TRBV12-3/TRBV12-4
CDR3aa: CASSLVIREQFF
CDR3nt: TGTGCCAGCAGTTTAGTTATCAGGGAGCAGTTCTTC

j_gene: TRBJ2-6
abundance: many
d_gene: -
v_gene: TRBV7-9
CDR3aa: CASSPPGTGRSGANVLTF
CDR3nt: TGTGCCAGCAGTCCGCCTGGGACGGGACGCTCTGGGGCCAACGTCCTGACTTTC

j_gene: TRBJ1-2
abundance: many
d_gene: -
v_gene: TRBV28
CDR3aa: CASSLPGPRGGYTF
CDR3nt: TGTGCCAGCAGTTTGCCGGGGCCCCGGGGTGGCTACACCTTC

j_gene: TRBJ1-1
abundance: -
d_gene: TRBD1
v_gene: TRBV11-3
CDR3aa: CASTNKGTGRYTEAFF
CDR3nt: TGTGCCAGCACCAATAAAGGGACAGGGAGGTACACTGAAGCTTTCTTT

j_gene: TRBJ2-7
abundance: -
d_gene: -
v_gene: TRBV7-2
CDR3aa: CASSTYREEQYF
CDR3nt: TGTGCCAGCAGCACATACAGGGAAGAGCAGTACTTC